This T cell receptor (beta chain) was profiled in a study of response to subunit inactivated influenza vaccine. This CDR3 is 14 amino acids long. CDR1 DFQATT and CDR2 SNEGSKA come from the germline V gene (reference sequence). The V end was cut by 5 bases, the J end by 1 base, with 12 bases between. One entry per CDR3 protein, called by TCRdb with MiXCR from the RT-PCR reads. The sample carries hundreds of thousands of distinct CDR3 sequences, around 15% recorded once. A few counts support this clonotype. This receptor was taken from a man in his forties or fifties who received an inactivated influenza vaccine. The genes are TRBV20-1 and TRBJ1-5, with D perhaps matching TRBD1 (6 bases). The sample was PBMCs from blood, taken around 15 days before vaccination. CDR3 sequence: CSALRGDSNQPQHF. The CDR3 nucleotides read TGCAGTGCTCTAAGGGGGGACAGCAATCAGCCCCAGCATTTT.